This TCR beta chain was sequenced in a study of cytomegalovirus exposure and HLA in healthy donors. Study findings and constraints: Later work found that TCR association rates differed between HLA loci; DRB1 had the most and HLA-C the fewest. A later analysis by the authors found several of the most significant clusters apparently linked to common viral pathogens. Certain indistinguishable V segments, among them TRBV6-2 and TRBV6-3, were excluded.

CDR3 length equals 14 residues. The PCR ran on 60 Vbeta and 13 Jbeta primers. Sequencing used immunoSEQ multiplex PCR; TCRdb keeps in-frame clones, though not all of them. The repertoire holds 150,000 to 180,000 clones, 85% seen once, with less than 2.5% in the top ten. Worth noting for this clone: The antigen is undetermined.

The sample was PBMCs. This TCR was recovered from a woman aged 18-29 years in good health and CMV-seronegative. V gene TRBV7-5 combines with J gene TRBJ2-7; no check of the table's D call, TRBD1, against the DNA was made. TRBV7-5 is tagged as a pseudogene. The CDR3 protein is CARSQTQAAYEQYF. The CDR3 DNA is TGTGCCAGAAGCCAAACACAGGCCGCCTACGAGCAGTACTTC.